This TCR beta chain appears in the sequencing data of a study of T cells in localized non-small cell lung cancer. Germline assignment: CDR1 SGHNT and CDR2 YENEEA. V was cut by 7 bases and J by 4 bases, with 13 bases left in between. CDR3 length: 13 amino acids. Generated by immunoSEQ multiplex PCR, the TCRdb table keeps only in-frame clones and is missing some. The sample contains under 30,000 clones, about nine tenths of which appear only once. Broader study findings: Elevated circulating T cell density in blood was associated with longer overall survival.

With respect to this clone: The antigen remains undetermined.

The source is a woman aged 40-70 years with stage I lung adenocarcinoma. The specimen comprised peripheral blood, sampled before any cancer treatment. The chain has TRBV11-3 and TRBJ2-5; possibly TRBD2 for D (5 bases). CDR3 residues: CASTLARGETQYF. The CDR3 DNA follows: TGTGCCAGCACCCTAGCACGGGGAGAGACCCAGTACTTC.